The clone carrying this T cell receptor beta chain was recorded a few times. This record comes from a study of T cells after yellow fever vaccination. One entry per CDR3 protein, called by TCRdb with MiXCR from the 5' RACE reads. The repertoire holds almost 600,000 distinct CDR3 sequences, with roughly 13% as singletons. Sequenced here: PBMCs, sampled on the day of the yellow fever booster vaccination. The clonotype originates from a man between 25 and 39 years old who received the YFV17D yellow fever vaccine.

CDR3 region: CASSQGQYTGELFF. CDR3 nucleotides: TGCGCCAGCAGCCAAGGACAGTACACCGGGGAGCTGTTTTTT. The rearrangement links TRBV4-3 to TRBJ2-2, with TRBD1 as a possible D gene (5 bases). The CDR3 is 14 amino acids. Germline lookup yields CDR1 LGHNA and CDR2 YSLEER. The V and J ends lost 1 base and 3 bases respectively, with 6 bases between them.